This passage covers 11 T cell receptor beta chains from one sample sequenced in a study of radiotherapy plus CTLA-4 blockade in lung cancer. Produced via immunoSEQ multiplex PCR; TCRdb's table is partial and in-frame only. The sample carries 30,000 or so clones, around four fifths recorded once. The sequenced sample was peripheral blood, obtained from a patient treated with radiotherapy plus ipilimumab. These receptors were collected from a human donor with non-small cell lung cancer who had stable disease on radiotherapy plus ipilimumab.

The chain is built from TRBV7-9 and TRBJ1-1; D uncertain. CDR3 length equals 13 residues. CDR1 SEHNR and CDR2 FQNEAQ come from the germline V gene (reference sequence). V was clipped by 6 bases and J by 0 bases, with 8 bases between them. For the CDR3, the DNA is TGTGCCAGCAGACCTATTATGAACACTGAAGCTTTCTTT. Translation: CASRPIMNTEAFF.

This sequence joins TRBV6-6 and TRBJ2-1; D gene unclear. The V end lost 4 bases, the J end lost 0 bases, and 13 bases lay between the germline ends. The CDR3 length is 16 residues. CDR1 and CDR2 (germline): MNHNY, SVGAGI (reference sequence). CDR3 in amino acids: CASSSKNSSSYNEQFF. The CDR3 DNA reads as TGTGCCAGCAGTTCAAAAAATTCGAGCTCCTACAATGAGCAGTTCTTC.

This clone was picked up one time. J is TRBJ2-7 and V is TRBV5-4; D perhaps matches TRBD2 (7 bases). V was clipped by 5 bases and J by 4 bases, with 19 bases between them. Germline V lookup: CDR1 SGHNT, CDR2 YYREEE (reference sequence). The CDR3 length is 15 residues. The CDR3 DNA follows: TGTGCCAGCAGGGATACCGGGGGGCCTCTTTACGAGCAGTACTTC. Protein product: CASRDTGGPLYEQYF.

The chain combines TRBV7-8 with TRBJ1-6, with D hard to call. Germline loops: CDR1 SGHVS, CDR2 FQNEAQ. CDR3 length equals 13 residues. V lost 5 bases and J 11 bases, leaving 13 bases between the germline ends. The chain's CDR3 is CASSPSSQTPLHF. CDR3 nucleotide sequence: TGTGCCAGCAGCCCCTCCTCTCAGACACCCCTCCACTTT.

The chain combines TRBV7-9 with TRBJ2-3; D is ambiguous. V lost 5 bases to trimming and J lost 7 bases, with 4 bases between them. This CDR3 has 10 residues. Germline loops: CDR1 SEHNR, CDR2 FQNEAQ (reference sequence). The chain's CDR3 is CASSANTQYF. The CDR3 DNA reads TGTGCCAGCAGCGCAAATACGCAGTATTTT.

CDR3 residues: CASSVLGQGNTEAFF. The CDR3 DNA reads TGTGCCAGCAGCGTCCTCGGACAGGGGAATACTGAAGCTTTCTTT. The genes are TRBV9 and TRBJ1-1; 9 nucleotides line up with TRBD1. Germline lookup yields CDR1 SGDLS and CDR2 YYNGEE. This CDR3 contains 15 residues. The trim removed 2 bases at V and 5 bases at J, leaving 7 bases unmatched.

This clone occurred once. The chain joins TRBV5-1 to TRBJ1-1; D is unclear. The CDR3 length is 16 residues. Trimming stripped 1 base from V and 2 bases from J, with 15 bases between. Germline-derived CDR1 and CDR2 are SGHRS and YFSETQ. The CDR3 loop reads CASSLSGIHANTEAFF. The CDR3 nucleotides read TGCGCCAGCAGCTTGAGCGGTATCCATGCTAACACTGAAGCTTTCTTT.

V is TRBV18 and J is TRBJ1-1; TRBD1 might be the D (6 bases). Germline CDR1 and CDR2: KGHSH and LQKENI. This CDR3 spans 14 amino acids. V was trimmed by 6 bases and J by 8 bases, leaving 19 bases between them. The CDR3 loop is CASSPTGSRGEAFF. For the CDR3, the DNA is TGTGCCAGCTCCCCAACAGGGTCTCGAGGGGAAGCTTTCTTT.

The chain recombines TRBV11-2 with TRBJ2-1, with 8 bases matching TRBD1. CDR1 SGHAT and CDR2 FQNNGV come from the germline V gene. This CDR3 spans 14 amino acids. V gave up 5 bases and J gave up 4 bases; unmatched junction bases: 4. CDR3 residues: CASSVTGVYNEQFF. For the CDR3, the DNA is TGTGCCAGCAGCGTGACAGGGGTGTACAATGAGCAGTTCTTC.

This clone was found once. CDR3 amino acids: CSARDRTEAFF. The CDR3 DNA reads as TGCAGTGCTCGGGACAGGACTGAAGCTTTCTTT. This chain joins TRBV20-1 and TRBJ1-1; TRBD1 matches 8 bases. Trimming at V came to 5 bases and at J to 5 bases, leaving 1 base not matched to a gene. The CDR3 has 11 amino acids. Germline CDR1 and CDR2: DFQATT and SNEGSKA (reference sequence).

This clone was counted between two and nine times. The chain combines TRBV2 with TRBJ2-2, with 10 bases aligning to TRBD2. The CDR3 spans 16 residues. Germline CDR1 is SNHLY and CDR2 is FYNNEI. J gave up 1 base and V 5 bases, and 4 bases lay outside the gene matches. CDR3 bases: TGTGCCAGCAGTCTTAGCGGGGGGCAGAACACCGGGGAGCTGTTTTTT. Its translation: CASSLSGGQNTGELFF.